The present entry profiles one T cell receptor (beta chain) with its context. What it binds is unknown. The CDR3 is 17 residues long. With V trimmed by 2 bases and J by 0 bases, 6 bases remained unmatched. Looked up from germline, CDR1 is MNHEY and CDR2 is SMNVEV (reference sequence). This sample is part of a study of cytomegalovirus exposure and HLA in healthy donors. Study observations and caveats: An Asian-associated ancestry cluster reportedly showed fewer N-insertions than the approximately 690-donor mean in a later analysis. Per a later analysis, approximately 16,000 TCR beta sequences showed association with HLA alleles at 0.05 false discovery rate.

Primers for the PCR totalled 60 Vbeta and 13 Jbeta. Sequencing used immunoSEQ multiplex PCR; TCRdb keeps in-frame clones, though not all of them. Of hundreds of thousands of clones in the sample, 85% to 90% were seen once. Nominal health characterized the donors when sampled, though unrecorded immune exposures were likely. Input material: PBMCs. This TCR was recovered from a woman between 18 and 29 years old in good health and CMV-seronegative. The chain joins TRBV27 to TRBJ2-2, with 7 nucleotides matching TRBD2. CDR3 amino acids: CASSLPGLTSNTGELFF. For the CDR3, the DNA is TGTGCCAGCAGTTTACCGGGACTAACGTCGAACACCGGGGAGCTGTTTTTT.